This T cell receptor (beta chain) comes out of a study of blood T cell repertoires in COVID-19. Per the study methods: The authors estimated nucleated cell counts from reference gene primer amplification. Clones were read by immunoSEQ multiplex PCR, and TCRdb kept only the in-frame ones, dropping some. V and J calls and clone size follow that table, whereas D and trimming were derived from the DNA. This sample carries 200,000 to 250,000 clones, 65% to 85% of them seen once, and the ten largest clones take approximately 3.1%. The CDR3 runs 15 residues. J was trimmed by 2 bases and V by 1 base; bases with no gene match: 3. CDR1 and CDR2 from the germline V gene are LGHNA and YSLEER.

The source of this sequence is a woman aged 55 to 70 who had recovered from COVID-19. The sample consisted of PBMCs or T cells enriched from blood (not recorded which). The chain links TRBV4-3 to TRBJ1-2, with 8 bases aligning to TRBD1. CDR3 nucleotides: TGCGCCAGCAGCCAAGTGCAGGGGGCAAACTATGGCTACACCTTC. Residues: CASSQVQGANYGYTF.